This TCR beta chain was identified in a study of blood T cell repertoires in COVID-19 (dated by TCRdb to 2018 to 2021). Turning to the overall study: Samples covering the acute and convalescent phases of COVID-19 were provided by collaborators in the United States, Italy and Spain. The prospective study material was composed of cDNA or gDNA derived from T cells, B-cell-depleted T cells, or PBMCs. The dataset comprised deeply sampled blood TCRbeta repertoires from subjects exposed to, actively infected with, or recovered from COVID-19. A freely available public database, intended as a resource for researchers studying the immune response to SARS-CoV-2, is where the repertoires were released. The samples were drawn from two sources: the first 160 participants of the ongoing ImmuneRACE study, and 1,200 or so subjects contributed by 6 global collaborators. Sample metadata almost always included a de-identified subject ID, COVID-19 status, age in years and sex. HLA class I and class II types, where available, came from metadata supplied by the sample provider rather than from assay-based typing. What the work shows at the level of the full study, not this receptor alone: How much clinical and demographic metadata was included differed by source and by participant, and the metadata was provided uncurated.

In the prospective study, participants were about 18 to 90 years old, resided in around 25 geographic areas of the United States, and were enrolled through a virtual design. To assign participants to cohorts, the prospective study relied on clinical history that participants themselves reported in a screening survey and a study questionnaire. Recovered participants in ImmuneRACE Cohort 3 were defined as having two consecutive negative NP/OP PCR tests, clearance from a healthcare professional, or resolution of symptoms. Mobile phlebotomists in the prospective study collected whole blood, serum and a nasopharyngeal or oropharyngeal swab from every participant. Additional blood draws and questionnaires over an approximately two-month period could optionally be provided by prospective study participants. Prospective study blood samples were shipped either frozen or at room temperature before DNA extraction.

The V end loses 5 bases and the J end loses 2 bases, and a stretch of 14 bases separates them. From a lookup of the germline V gene, CDR1 and CDR2 are MDHEN and SYDVKM. The CDR3 goes from the cysteine to the phenylalanine over 15 residues. CDR3 DNA only is kept here, 45 bases in frame from base 1. The immunoSEQ Assay, a bias-controlled multiplex PCR, was used to amplify TCRbeta CDR3 regions from genomic DNA. In the paper's pipeline: The number of nucleated cells in each sample was estimated from the amplification of reference gene primers within the assay. To quantify the absolute abundance of each unique TCRbeta CDR3 rearrangement, sequence reads were collapsed and filtered. For each sample, productive Simpson clonality was calculated as the square root of Simpson's diversity index across productive rearrangements. In its TCRdb copy, this immuneACCESS table keeps in-frame sequences only and misses some clones. Where compared with another copy, unresolved V genes explain less than half of these, and the others have no known cause. The D gene and trimming were derived from the DNA, and the V and J assignments and clone size from that table. Here the sample has 190,000 or so clones; roughly four fifths occur a single time. The ten largest clonotypes hold around 9.2% of the sample.

To note about this clone: Its antigen has not been determined. Per-nucleotide qualities are absent, and no much larger clonotype sits a single base away.

This receptor was obtained from a man aged 35 to 55 who had recovered from COVID-19. Specimen: PBMCs or T cells enriched from blood (not recorded which). The sequence joins TRBV28 to TRBJ2-3; the D gene assignment is ambiguous. This receptor has the CDR3 CASSLTDITTDTQYF. Here is the DNA: TGTGCCAGCAGTCTAACAGATATAACCACAGATACGCAGTATTTT.